The clone carrying this T cell receptor beta chain was seen a few times. After removal of 5 bases from V and 2 bases from J, the junction contained 11 bases not matched to a gene. CDR3 size: 18 residues. CDR1 is SGHVS and CDR2 is FQNEAQ in the germline V gene. These data are taken from a study of immune evolution from preneoplasia to lung adenocarcinoma. Using immunoSEQ multiplex PCR, the repertoire was profiled, and TCRdb retains in-frame clones only, with some absent. Found here are 25,000 to 30,000 clones, approximately 69% of them singletons; the top ten hold under 7%. The V call is TRBV7-8, the J call TRBJ2-1; TRBD1 matches 11 bases. This TCR was sampled from a person between 55 and 69 years old with invasive lung adenocarcinoma. Some clones in this sample may be carry-over from other donors' samples. Sequenced sample: FFPE invasive lung adenocarcinoma tissue. The CDR3 spells CASSPRPPGQGAYNEQFF. For the CDR3, the DNA is TGTGCCAGCAGCCCCCGTCCTCCGGGACAGGGGGCCTACAATGAGCAGTTCTTC. Using reference TRBV7-8 and TRBJ2-1 for the parts outside the CDR3, the full variable domain is GAGVSQSPRYKVAKRGQDVALRCDPISGHVSLFWYQQALGQGPEFLTYFQNEAQLDKSGLPSDRFFAERPEGSVSTLKIQRTQQEDSAVYLCASSPRPPGQGAYNEQFFGPGTRLTVL.